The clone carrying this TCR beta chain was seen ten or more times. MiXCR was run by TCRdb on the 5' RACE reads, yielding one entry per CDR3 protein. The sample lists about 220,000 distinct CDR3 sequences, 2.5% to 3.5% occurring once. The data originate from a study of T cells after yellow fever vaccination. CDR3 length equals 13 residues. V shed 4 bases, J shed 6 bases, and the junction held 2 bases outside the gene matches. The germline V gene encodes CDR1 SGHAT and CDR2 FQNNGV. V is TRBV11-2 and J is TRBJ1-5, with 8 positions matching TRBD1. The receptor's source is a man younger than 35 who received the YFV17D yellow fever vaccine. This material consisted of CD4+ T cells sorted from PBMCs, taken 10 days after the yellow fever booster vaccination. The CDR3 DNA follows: TGTGCCAGCAGCTGGGGACAGGCTCAGCCCCAGCATTTT. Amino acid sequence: CASSWGQAQPQHF.